This T cell receptor beta chain emerged from a study of blood T cell repertoires in COVID-19 (dated by TCRdb to 2019 to 2021). Turning to the overall study: The collaborator samples originated in the United States, Italy and Spain and spanned the acute and convalescent phases of COVID-19. The repertoires were released in a freely available public database meant as a resource for research on the immune response to SARS-CoV-2. The samples were drawn from the first 160 participants of the ongoing ImmuneRACE study and from 950 to 1,500 subjects provided by 6 global collaborators. HLA class I and class II types, where available, came from metadata supplied by the sample provider rather than from assay-based typing. The material from the prospective study consisted of cDNA or gDNA derived from T cells, B-cell-depleted T cells, or PBMCs. Subjects who had been exposed to COVID-19, were actively infected with it, or had recovered from it provided the deeply sampled blood TCRbeta repertoires that made up the dataset. A de-identified subject ID, COVID-19 status, age in years and sex were almost always included in the sample metadata.

The germline V gene provides CDR1 SGHTA and CDR2 FQGNSA. Counted from cysteine to phenylalanine, this CDR3 has 15 amino acids. Left in the record is the CDR3 DNA by itself, 45 bases read in frame from the first base. V is reduced by 4 bases and J by 3 bases, leaving a spacing of 16 bases between them. Overall study outcomes, separate from this receptor: The amount of clinical and demographic metadata varied by source and participant and was provided uncurated.

This clone occurred once. There is no known antigen for this receptor. Per-base qualities were not stored, and no clone one base away is much larger. TCRbeta CDR3 regions were amplified from genomic DNA using the immunoSEQ Assay, a bias-controlled multiplex PCR. In the original analysis: Within the assay, amplification of reference gene primers was used to estimate how many nucleated cells each sample contained. Sequence reads were collapsed and filtered to measure the absolute abundance of every unique TCRbeta CDR3 rearrangement. For each sample, productive Simpson clonality was calculated by taking the square root of Simpson's diversity index across productive rearrangements. TCRdb limited this immuneACCESS table to in-frame rearrangements with V and J called. A share of clones is missing; checked studies link under half to unresolved V genes, and the rest is unexplained. V and J calls and clone size are as listed in that table; D and trimming were resolved from the DNA. Present in this sample are about 120,000 clones, approximately 90% of which were seen just once. Under 20% of the sample is taken by the ten largest.

The collaborating institutions used their own protocols to collect whole blood in K2EDTA tubes. For TCRbeta analysis, collaborator samples were shipped as frozen whole blood, as isolated PBMCs, or as DNA extracted from either sample type. The sample consisted of peripheral blood. The receptor chain draws on TRBV7-2 and TRBJ2-7; matching of 6 bases hints at TRBD2 as the D gene. The receptor comes from a human donor with acute or convalescent COVID-19. The donor label of this sample is uncertain. CDR3 protein: CASSSTVGAGYEQYF. The DNA sequence is TGTGCCAGCAGCTCCACCGTCGGAGCGGGCTACGAGCAGTACTTC.